This entry features one T cell receptor (beta chain) sequence. This CDR3 comprises 14 residues. Looked up from germline, CDR1 is MGHRA and CDR2 is YSYEKL. Trimming removed 4 bases from V and 5 bases from J, with 14 bases in between. The method was immunoSEQ multiplex PCR; TCRdb's version includes in-frame clones alone and lacks a portion of them. The top ten clones hold roughly 27% of a sample with 20,000 to 25,000 clones, 70% to 85% of them seen once. The data were obtained in a study of OX40 agonist ivuxolimab in advanced cancers. This clonotype was sampled from an adult with an advanced solid tumor such as melanoma, head and neck, liver or kidney cancer. The sequencing used CD4+ or CD8+ T cells sorted from blood, collected in a trial of the OX40 agonist ivuxolimab. The rearrangement uses TRBV4-1 and TRBJ1-1; D perhaps matches TRBD1 (6 bases). CDR3 protein: CASSPLGGWTEAFF. CDR3 nucleotides: TGCGCCAGCAGCCCACTAGGGGGTTGGACTGAAGCTTTCTTT.